This TCR beta chain derives from a study of blood T cells in healthy people across ages. Overall study context: About one barcoded beta molecule per two T cells was captured by template switching. Study results and limitations: TCR beta diversity, measured per million T cells, fell in a roughly linear way with age. Diversity of TCR beta correlated strongly with naive T cell percentage.

CDR1 and CDR2 (germline): SEHNR, FQNEAQ (reference sequence). V shed 3 bases and J shed 1 base, with 15 bases lying between them. The CDR3 covers 16 residues. This clonotype was counted only a few times. No antigen is known for it. Then a second PCR, running roughly 6 to 12 cycles, was carried out with a sample-barcoded 5' primer and a J-beta primer mix. TCRdb reanalysed the 5' RACE reads using MiXCR and keeps one entry per CDR3 protein. This table has about 1 million distinct CDR3 sequences, less than 25% appearing once. These data were likewise used in another study, on T cells of mothers and their children.

The sequenced sample was blood. This TCR derives from a girl aged 2 to 9 in good health. The rearrangement uses TRBV7-9 and TRBJ2-5, with D perhaps given as TRBD1 or TRBD2 (5 bases each). DNA of the CDR3: TGTGCCAGCAGCTTGGGGGAGAAGCTTACCCAAGAGACCCAGTACTTC. This codes for CASSLGEKLTQETQYF.